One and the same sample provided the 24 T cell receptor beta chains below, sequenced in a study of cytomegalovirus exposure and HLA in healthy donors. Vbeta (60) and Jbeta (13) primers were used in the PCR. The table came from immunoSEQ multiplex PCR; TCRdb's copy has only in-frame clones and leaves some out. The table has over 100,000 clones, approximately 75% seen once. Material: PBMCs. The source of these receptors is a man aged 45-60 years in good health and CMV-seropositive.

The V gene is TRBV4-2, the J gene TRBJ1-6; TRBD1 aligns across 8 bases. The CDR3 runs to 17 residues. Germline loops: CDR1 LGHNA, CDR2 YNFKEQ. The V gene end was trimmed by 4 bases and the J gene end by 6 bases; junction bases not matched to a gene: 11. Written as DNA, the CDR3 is TGTGCCAGCAGCCGGCCACAGACAGGGGTCAGTAATTCACCCCTCCACTTT. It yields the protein CASSRPQTGVSNSPLHF.

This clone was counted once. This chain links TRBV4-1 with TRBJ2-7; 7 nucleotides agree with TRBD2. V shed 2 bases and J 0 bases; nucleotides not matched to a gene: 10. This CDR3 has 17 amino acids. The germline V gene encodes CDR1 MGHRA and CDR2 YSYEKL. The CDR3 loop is CASSQPIAGPSSYEQYF. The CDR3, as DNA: TGCGCCAGCAGCCAACCTATAGCGGGCCCTAGCTCCTACGAGCAGTACTTC.

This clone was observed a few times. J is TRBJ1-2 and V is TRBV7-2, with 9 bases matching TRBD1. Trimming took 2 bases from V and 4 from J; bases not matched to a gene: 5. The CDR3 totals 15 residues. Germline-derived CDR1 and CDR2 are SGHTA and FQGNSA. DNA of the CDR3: TGTGCCAGCAGCTTATCGGGACAGGGAATCTATGGCTACACCTTC. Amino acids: CASSLSGQGIYGYTF.

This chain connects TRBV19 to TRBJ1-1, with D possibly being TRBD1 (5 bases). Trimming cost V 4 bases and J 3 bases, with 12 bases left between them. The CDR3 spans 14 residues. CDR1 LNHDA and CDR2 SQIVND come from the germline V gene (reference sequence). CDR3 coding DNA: TGTGCCAGTAGTACAGGGTGGAGTGACACTGAAGCTTTCTTT. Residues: CASSTGWSDTEAFF.

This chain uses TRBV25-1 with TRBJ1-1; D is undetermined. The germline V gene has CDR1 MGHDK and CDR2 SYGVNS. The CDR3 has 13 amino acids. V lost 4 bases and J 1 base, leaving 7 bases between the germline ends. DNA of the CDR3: TGTGCCAGCAGTGGGGCGCCGAACACTGAAGCTTTCTTT. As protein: CASSGAPNTEAFF.

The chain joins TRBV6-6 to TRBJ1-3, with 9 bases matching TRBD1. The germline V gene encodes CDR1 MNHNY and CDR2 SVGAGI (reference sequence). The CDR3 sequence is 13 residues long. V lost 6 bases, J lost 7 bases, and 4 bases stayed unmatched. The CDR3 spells CASSGTGLNTIYF. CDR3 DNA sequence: TGTGCCAGCAGCGGGACAGGGTTGAACACCATATATTTT.

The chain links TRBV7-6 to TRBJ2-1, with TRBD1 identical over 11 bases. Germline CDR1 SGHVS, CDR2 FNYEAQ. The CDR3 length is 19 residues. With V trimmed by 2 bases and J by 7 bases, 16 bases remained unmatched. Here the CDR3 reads CASSLYGQGAAERENEQFF. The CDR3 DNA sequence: TGTGCCAGCAGCTTATACGGACAGGGGGCCGCGGAGCGGGAGAATGAGCAGTTCTTC. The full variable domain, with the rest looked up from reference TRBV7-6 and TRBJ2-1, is GAGVSQSPRYKVTKRGQDVALRCDPISGHVSLYWYRQALGQGPEFLTYFNYEAQQDKSGLPNDRFSAERPEGSISTLTIQRTEQRDSAMYRCASSLYGQGAAERENEQFFGPGTRLTVL.

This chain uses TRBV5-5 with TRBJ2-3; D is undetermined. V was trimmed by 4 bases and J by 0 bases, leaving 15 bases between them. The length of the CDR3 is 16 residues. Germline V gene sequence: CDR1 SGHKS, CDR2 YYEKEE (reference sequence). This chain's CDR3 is CASSTQQTSSTDTQYF. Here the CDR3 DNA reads TGTGCCAGCAGCACCCAGCAGACATCTAGCACAGATACGCAGTATTTT.

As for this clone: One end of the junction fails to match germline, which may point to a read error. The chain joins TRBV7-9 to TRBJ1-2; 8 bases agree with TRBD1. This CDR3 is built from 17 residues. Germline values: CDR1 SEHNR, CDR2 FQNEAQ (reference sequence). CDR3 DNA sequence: TGTTCCAGCAGCCCTACAGGGGGTCTTATCTTGGGGAATGGCTACACCTTC. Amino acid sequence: CSSSPTGGLILGNGYTF.

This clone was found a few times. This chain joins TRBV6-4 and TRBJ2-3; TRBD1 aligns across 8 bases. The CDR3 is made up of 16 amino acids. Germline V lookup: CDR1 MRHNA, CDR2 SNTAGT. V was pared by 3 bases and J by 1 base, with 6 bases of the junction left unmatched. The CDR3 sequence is CASSEAGGAGTDTQYF. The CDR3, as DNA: TGTGCCAGCAGTGAGGCAGGGGGCGCGGGCACAGATACGCAGTATTTT.

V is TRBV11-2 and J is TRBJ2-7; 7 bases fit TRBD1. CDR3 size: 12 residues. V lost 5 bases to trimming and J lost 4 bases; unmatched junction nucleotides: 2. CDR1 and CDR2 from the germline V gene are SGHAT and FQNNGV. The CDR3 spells CASSPTGYEQYF. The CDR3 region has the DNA TGTGCCAGCAGCCCGACAGGGTACGAGCAGTACTTC.

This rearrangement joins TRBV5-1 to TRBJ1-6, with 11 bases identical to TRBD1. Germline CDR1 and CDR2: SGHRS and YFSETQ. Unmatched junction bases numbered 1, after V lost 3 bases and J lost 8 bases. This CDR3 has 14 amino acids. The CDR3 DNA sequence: TGCGCCAGCAGCTCGGACAGGGGGCATTCACCCCTCCACTTT. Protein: CASSSDRGHSPLHF.

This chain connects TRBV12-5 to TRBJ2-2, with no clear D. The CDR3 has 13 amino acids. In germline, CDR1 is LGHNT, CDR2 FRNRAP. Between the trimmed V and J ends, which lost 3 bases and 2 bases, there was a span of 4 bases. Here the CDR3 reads CASGFINTGELFF. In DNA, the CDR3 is TGTGCTAGTGGTTTTATTAACACCGGGGAGCTGTTTTTT. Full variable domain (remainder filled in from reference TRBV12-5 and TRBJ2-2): DARVTQTPRHKVTEMGQEVTMRCQPILGHNTVFWYRQTMMQGLELLAYFRNRAPLDDSGMPKDRFSAEMPDATLATLKIQPSEPRDSAVYFCASGFINTGELFFGEGSRLTVL.

Written as DNA, the CDR3 is TGCGCCAGCAGCCAAGATCGCGTCCCTTCGCGTGGCTACACCTTC. Translating gives CASSQDRVPSRGYTF. The rearrangement links TRBV4-1 to TRBJ1-2, with D unclear. The germline V gene encodes CDR1 MGHRA and CDR2 YSYEKL. The V gene lost 0 bases and the J gene lost 7 bases, with 15 bases spanning the gap. CDR3 length: 15 residues.

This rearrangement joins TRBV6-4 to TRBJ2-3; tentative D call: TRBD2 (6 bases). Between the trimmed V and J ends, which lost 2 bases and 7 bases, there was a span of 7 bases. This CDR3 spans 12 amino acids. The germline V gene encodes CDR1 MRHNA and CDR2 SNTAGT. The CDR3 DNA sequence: TGTGCCAGCAGTGACCGGGGGAATACGCAGTATTTT. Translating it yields CASSDRGNTQYF.

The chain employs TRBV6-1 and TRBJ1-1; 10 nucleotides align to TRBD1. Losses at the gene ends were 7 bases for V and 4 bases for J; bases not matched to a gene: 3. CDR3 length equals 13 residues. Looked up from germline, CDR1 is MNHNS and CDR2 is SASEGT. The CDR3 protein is CASKRDRGTEAFF. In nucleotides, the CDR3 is TGTGCCAGCAAACGGGACAGGGGCACTGAAGCTTTCTTT.

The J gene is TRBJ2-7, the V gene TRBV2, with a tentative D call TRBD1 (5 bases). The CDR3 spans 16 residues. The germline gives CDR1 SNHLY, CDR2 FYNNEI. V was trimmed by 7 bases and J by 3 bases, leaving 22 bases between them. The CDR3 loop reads CASTPRTPQTYYEQYF. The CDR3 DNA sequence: TGTGCCAGCACCCCCCGGACACCTCAAACCTACTACGAGCAGTACTTC.

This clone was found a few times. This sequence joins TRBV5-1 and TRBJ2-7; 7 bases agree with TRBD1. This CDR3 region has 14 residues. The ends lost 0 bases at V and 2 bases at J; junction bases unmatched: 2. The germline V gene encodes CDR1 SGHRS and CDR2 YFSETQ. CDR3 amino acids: CASSLGDSPYEQYF. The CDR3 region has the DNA TGCGCCAGCAGCTTGGGGGACAGCCCCTACGAGCAGTACTTC.

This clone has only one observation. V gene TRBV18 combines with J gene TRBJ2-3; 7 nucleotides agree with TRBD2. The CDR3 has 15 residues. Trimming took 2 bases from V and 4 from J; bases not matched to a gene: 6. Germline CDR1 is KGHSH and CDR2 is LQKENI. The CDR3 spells CASSPSAGWADTQYF. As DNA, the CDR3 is TGTGCCAGCTCACCATCAGCGGGGTGGGCAGATACGCAGTATTTT. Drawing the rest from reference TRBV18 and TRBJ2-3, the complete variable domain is NAGVMQNPRHLVRRRGQEARLRCSPMKGHSHVYWYRQLPEEGLKFMVYLQKENIIDESGMPKERFSAEFPKEGPSILRIQQVVRGDSAAYFCASSPSAGWADTQYFGPGTRLTVL.

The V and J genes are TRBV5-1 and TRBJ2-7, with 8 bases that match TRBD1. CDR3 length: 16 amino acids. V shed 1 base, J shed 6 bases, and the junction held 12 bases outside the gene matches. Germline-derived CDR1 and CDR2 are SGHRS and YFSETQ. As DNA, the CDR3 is TGCGCCAGCAGCTTGCGGGGCCAGGGGGCTCTTGGCGAGCAGTACTTC. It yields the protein CASSLRGQGALGEQYF.

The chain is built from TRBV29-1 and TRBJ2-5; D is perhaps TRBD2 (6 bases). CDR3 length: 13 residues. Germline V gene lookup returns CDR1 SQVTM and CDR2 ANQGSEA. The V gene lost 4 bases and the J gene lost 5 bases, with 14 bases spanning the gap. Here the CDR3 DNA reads TGCAGCGTTGGGACCGGGAGTGTGGAGACCCAGTACTTC. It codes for CSVGTGSVETQYF.

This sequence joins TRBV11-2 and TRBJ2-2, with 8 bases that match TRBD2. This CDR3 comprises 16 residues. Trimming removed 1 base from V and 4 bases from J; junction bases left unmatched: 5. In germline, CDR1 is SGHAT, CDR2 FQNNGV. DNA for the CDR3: TGTGCCAGCAGCTTAGGGTCTCTAGCGGGCACCGGGGAGCTGTTTTTT. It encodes CASSLGSLAGTGELFF. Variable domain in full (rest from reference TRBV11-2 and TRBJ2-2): EAGVAQSPRYKIIEKRQSVAFWCNPISGHATLYWYQQILGQGPKLLIQFQNNGVVDDSQLPKDRFSAERLKGVDSTLKIQPAKLEDSAVYLCASSLGSLAGTGELFFGEGSRLTVL.

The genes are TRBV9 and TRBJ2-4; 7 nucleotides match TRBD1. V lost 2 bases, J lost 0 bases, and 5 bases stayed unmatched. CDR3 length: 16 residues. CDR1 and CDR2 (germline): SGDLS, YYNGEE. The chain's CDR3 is CASSVSGTVAKNIQYF. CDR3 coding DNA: TGTGCCAGCAGCGTTTCCGGGACAGTAGCCAAAAACATTCAGTACTTC.

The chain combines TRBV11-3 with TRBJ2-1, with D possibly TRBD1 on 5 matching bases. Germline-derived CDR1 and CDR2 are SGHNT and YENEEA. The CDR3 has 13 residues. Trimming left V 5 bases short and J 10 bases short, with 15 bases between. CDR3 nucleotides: TGTGCCAGCAGCCAAACCCCATGGGGCGAGCAGTTCTTC. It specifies CASSQTPWGEQFF.